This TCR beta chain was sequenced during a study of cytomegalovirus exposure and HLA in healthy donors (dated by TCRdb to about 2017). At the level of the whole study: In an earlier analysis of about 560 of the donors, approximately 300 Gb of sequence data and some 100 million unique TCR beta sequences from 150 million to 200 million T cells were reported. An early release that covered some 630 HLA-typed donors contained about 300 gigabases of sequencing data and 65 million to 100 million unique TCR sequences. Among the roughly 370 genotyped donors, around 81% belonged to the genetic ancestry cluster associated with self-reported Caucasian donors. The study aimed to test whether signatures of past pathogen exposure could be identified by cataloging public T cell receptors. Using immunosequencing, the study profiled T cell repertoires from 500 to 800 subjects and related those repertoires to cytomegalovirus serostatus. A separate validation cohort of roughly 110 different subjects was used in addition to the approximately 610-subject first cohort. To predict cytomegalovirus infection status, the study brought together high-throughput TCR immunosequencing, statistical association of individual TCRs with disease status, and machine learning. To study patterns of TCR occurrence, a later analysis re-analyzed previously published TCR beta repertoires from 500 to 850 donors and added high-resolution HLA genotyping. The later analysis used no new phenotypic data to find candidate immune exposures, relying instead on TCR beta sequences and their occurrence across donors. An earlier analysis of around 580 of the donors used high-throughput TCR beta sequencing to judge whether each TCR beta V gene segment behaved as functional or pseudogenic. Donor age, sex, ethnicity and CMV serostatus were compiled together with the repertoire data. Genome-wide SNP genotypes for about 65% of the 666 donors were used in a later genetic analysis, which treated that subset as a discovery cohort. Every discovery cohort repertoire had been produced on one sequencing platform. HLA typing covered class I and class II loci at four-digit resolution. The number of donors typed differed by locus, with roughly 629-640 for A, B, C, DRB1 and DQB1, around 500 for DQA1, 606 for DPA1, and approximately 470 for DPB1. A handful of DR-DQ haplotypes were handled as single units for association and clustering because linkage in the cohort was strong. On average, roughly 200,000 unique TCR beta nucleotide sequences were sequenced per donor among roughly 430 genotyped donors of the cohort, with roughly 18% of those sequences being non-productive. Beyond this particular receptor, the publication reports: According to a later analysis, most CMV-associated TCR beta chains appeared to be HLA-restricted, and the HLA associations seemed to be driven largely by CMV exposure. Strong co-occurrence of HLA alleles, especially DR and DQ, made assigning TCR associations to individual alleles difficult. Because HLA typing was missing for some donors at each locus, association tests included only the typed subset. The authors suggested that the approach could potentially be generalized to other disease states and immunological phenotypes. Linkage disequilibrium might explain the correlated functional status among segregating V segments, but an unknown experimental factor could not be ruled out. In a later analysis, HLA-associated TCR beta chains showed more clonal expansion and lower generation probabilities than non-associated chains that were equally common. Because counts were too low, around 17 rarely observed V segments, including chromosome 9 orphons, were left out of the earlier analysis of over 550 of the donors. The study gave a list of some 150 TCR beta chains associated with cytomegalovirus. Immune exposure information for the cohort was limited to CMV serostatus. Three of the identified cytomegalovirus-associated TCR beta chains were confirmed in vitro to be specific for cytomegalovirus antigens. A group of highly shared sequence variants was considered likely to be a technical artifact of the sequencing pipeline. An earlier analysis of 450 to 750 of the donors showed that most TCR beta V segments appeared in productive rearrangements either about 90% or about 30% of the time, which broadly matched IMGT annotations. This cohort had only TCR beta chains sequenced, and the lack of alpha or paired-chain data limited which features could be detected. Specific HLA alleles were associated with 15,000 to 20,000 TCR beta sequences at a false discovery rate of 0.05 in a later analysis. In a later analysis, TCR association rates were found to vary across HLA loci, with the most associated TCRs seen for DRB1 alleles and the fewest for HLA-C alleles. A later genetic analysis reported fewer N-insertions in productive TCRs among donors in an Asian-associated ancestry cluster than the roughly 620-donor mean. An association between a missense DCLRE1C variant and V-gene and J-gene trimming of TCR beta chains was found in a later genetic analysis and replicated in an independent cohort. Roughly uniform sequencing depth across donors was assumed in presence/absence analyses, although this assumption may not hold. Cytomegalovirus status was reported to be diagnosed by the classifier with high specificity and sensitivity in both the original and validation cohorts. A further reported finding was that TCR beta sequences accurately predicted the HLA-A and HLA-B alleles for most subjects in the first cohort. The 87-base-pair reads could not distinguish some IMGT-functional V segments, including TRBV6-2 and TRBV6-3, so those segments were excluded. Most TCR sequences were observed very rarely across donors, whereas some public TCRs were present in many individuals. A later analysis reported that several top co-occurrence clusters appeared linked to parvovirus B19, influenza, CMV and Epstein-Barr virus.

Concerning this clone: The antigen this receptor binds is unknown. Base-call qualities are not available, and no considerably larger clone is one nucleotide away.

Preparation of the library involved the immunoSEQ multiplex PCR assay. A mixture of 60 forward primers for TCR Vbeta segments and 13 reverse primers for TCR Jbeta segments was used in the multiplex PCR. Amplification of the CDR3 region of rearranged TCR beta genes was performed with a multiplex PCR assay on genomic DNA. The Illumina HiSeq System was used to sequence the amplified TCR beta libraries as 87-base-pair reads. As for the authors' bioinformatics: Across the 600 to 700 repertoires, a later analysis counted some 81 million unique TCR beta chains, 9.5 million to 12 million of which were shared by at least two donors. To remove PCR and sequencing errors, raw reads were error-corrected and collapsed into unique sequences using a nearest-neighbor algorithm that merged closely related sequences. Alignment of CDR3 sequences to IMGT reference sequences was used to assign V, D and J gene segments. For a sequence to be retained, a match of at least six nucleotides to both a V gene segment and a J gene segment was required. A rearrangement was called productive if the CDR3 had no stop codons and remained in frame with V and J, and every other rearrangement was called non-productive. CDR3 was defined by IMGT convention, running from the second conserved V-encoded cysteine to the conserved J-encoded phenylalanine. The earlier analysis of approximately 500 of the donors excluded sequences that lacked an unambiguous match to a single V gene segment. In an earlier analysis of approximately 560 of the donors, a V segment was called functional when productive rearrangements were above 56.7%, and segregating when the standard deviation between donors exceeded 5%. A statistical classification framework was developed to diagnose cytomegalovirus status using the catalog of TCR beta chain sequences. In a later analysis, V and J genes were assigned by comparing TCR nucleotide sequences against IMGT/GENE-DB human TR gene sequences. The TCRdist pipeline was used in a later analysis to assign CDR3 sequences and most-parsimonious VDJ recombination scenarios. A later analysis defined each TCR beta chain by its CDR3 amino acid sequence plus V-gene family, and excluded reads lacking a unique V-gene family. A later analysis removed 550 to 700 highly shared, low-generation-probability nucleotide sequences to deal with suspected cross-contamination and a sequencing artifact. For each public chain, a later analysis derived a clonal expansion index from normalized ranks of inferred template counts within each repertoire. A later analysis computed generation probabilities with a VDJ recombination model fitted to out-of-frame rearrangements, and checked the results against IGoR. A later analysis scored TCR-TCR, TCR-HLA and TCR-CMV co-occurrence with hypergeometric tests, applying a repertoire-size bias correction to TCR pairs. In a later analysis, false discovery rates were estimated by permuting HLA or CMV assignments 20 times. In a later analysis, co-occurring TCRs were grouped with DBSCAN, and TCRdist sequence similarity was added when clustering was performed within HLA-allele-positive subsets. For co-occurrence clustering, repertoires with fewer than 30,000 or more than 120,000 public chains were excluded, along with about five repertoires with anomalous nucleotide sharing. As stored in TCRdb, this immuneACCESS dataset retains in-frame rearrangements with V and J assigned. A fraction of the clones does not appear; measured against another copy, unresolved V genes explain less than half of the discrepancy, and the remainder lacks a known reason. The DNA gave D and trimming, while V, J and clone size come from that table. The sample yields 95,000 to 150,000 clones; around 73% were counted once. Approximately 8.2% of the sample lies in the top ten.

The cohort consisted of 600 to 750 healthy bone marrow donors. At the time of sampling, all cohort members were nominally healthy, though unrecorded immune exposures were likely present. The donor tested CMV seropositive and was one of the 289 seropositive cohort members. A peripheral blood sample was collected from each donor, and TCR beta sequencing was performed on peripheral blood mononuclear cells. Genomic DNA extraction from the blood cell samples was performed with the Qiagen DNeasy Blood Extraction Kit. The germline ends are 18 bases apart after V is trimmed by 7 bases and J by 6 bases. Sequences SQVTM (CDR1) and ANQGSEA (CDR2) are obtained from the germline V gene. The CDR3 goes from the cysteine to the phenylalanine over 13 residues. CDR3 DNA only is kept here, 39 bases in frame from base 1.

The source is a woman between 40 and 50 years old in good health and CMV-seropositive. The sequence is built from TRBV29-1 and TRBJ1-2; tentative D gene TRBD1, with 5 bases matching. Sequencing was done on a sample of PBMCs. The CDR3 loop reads CSAQRVQGDGYTF. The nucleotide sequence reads TGCAGCGCACAAAGGGTCCAGGGCGATGGCTACACCTTC. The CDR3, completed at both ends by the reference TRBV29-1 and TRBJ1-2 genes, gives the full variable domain SAVISQKPSRDICQRGTSLTIQCQVDSQVTMMFWYRQQPGQSLTLIATANQGSEATYESGFVIDKFPISRPNLTFSTLTVSNMSPEDSSIYLCSAQRVQGDGYTFGSGTRLTVV.